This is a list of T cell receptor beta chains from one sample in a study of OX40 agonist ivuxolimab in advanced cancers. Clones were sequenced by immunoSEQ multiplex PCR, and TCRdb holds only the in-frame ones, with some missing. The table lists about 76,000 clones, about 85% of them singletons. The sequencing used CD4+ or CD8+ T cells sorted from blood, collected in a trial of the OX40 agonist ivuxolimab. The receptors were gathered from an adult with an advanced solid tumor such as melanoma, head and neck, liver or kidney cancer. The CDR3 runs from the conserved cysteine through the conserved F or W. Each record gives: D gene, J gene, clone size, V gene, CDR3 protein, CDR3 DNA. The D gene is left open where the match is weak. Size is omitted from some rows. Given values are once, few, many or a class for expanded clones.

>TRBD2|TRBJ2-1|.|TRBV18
CASSPPLLAGDEDEQFF
TGTGCCAGCTCACCCCCCCTCTTAGCGGGAGATGAGGATGAGCAGTTCTTC
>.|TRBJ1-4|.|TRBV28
CASSLDQTPPLGEKLFF
TGTGCCAGCAGTTTAGACCAGACACCTCCTTTGGGGGAAAAACTGTTTTTT
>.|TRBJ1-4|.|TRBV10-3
CAINDGGSNEKLFF
TGTGCCATCAATGACGGGGGGAGTAATGAAAAACTGTTTTTT
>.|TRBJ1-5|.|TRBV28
CASSLGGRYQPQHF
TGTGCCAGCAGCCTCGGGGGGCGGTATCAGCCCCAGCATTTT
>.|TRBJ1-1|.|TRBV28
CASSFNFIAFF
TGTGCCAGCAGTTTCAATTTCATAGCTTTCTTT
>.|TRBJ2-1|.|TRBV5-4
CASSRLAEQFF
TGTGCCAGCAGCCGCCTGGCCGAGCAGTTCTTC
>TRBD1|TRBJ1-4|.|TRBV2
CASSPGGSNEKLFF
TGTGCCAGCAGTCCAGGGGGGAGTAATGAAAAACTGTTTTTT
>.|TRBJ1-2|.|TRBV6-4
CASSPTASNYGYTF
TGTGCCAGCAGTCCGACCGCATCTAACTATGGCTACACCTTC
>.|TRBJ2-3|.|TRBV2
CASSTQRWTVTDTQYF
TGTGCCAGCAGTACACAACGTTGGACAGTAACAGATACGCAGTATTTT
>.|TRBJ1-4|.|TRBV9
CASSATTATNEKLFF
TGTGCCAGCAGCGCAACGACAGCAACTAATGAAAAACTGTTTTTT
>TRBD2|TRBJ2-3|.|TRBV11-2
CASSPHPMRGGADTQYF
TGTGCCAGCAGCCCCCATCCTATGCGGGGGGGCGCGGATACGCAGTATTTT
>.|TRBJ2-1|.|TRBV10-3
CASSLTPTRRAGEQFF
TGTGCCTCCTCCCTCACCCCGACTAGGCGGGCGGGTGAGCAGTTCTTC
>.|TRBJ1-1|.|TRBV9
CASSSSIGTEAFF
TGTGCCAGCAGCTCCTCGATAGGCACTGAAGCTTTCTTT
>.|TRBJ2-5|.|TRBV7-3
CASSSSIEETQYF
TGTGCCAGCAGCTCCTCGATTGAAGAGACCCAGTACTTC
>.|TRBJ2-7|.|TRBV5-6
CASSPKPGHSYEQYF
TGTGCCAGCAGCCCGAAGCCGGGACACTCCTACGAGCAGTACTTC
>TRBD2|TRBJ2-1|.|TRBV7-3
CASQSSGRPRDEQFF
TGTGCCAGCCAGTCTAGCGGGAGGCCTCGTGATGAGCAGTTCTTC
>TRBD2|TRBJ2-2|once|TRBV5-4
CALTSIGTGELFF
TGTGCCCTGACTAGCATCGGCACCGGGGAGCTGTTTTTT
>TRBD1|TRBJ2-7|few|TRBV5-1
CASSLDGTGYEQYF
TGCGCCAGCAGCTTGGATGGGACAGGGTACGAGCAGTACTTC
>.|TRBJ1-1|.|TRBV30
CAWLEGAKSSFF
TGTGCCTGGTTGGAGGGAGCAAAGAGTTCTTTCTTT
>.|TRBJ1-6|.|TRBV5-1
CASSPRPGENSPLHF
TGCGCCAGCAGCCCACGCCCTGGGGAGAATTCACCCCTCCACTTT
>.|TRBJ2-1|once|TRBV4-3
CASSLSISRGGNEQFF
TGCGCCAGCAGCCTTTCCATAAGTAGAGGAGGGAATGAGCAGTTCTTC
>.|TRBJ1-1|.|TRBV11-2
CASSLERSGEAFF
TGTGCCAGCAGCTTAGAGCGTTCGGGTGAAGCTTTCTTT
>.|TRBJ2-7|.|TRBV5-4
CASSPNRGTGEGQYF
TGTGCCAGCAGCCCTAACCGGGGAACAGGGGAGGGGCAGTACTTC
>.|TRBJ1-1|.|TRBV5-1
CASSFSGNTEAFF
TGCGCCAGCAGCTTCTCAGGGAACACTGAAGCTTTCTTT
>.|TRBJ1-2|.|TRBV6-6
CASSSRDRNYGYTF
TGTGCCAGCAGTTCCCGAGACAGAAACTATGGCTACACCTTC
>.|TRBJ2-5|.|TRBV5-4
CASSPDSGPRTQYF
TGTGCCAGCAGCCCCGACAGCGGCCCTCGGACCCAGTACTTC
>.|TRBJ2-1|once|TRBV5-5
CASSLDNEQFF
TGTGCCAGCAGCTTGGACAATGAGCAGTTCTTC
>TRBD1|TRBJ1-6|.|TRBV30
CAWSPPETGGFSPLHF
TGTGCCTGGAGTCCGCCCGAAACAGGGGGCTTTTCACCCCTCCACTTT
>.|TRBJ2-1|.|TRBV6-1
CASSEAGFSYNEQFF
TGTGCCAGCAGTGAAGCGGGATTCTCCTACAATGAGCAGTTCTTC